This T cell receptor beta chain was sequenced for a study of shared clonotypes between healthy human individuals. The data were produced by immunoSEQ multiplex PCR, yet TCRdb's version contains in-frame clones alone and is incomplete. In the table there are 850,000 to 1,100,000 clones, 60% to 80% of which are singletons. The CDR3 is made up of 16 amino acids. CDR1 is SGHDT, CDR2 YYEEEE, per germline. The germline V and J ends were trimmed by 0 bases and 0 bases, with 9 bases remaining between them. Comments on this clone: Other DNA sequences from this sample encode an identical CDR3 as well.

The source material was memory CD4+ T cells from PBMCs. This sample's subset: CD45RA-negative fraction. The clonotype was recovered from a young man in good health. Some clones in this sample may be carry-over from other donors' samples. The genes are TRBV5-6 and TRBJ1-4; D is uncertain. CDR3 in DNA: TGTGCCAGCAGCTTGGCCGGAGCCGCAACTAATGAAAAACTGTTTTTT. Translation: CASSLAGAATNEKLFF.